This TCR beta chain stems from a study of blood T cell repertoires in COVID-19. Study details: The study drew acute and convalescent COVID-19 samples from the United States, Italy and Spain. Nucleic acid was either cDNA or gDNA, and it came from T cells, B-cell-depleted T cells, or PBMCs.

Data came from immunoSEQ multiplex PCR; TCRdb stores just in-frame clones and leaves some out. The sample contains approximately 330,000 clones, over 85% of which appear only once. The study drew participants aged about 18 to 89 years from 20 to 30 US areas. CDR3 length equals 14 residues. Germline-derived CDR1 and CDR2 are SGHRS and YFSETQ. V gave up 0 bases and J gave up 5 bases, with 9 bases separating them. The sequence was obtained from a woman in her 30s who had recovered from COVID-19. V and J are TRBV5-1 and TRBJ2-1; D not certain. The sequenced material came from PBMCs or T cells enriched from blood (not recorded which). The CDR3 nucleotides are TGCGCCAGCAGCTTGGCGAGGCTGAACAATGAGCAGTTCTTC. Its protein is CASSLARLNNEQFF.